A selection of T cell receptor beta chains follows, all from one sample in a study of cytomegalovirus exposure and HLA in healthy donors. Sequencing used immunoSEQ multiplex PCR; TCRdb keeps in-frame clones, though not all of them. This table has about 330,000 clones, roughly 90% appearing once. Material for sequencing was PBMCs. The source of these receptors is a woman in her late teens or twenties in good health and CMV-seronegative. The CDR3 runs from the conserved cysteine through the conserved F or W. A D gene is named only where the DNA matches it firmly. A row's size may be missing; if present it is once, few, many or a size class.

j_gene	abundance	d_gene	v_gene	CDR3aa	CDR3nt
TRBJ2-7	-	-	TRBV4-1	CASSQDMVTYGQYF	TGCGCCAGCAGCCAAGATATGGTAACTTACGGGCAGTACTTC
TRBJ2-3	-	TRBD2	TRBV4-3	CASSQGTSDGDTQYF	TGCGCCAGCAGCCAAGGGACTAGCGATGGAGATACGCAGTATTTT
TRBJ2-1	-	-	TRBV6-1	CASSEGIGSSYNEQFF	TGTGCCAGCAGTGAGGGCATTGGGAGCTCCTACAATGAGCAGTTCTTC
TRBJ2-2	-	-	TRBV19	CASSISVGELFF	TGTGCCAGTAGTATCTCCGTCGGGGAGCTGTTTTTT
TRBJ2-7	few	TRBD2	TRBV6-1	CASSEQAAGSYEQYF	TGTGCCAGCAGTGAACAGGCAGCGGGGTCCTACGAGCAGTACTTC
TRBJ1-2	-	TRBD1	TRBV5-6	CASSRDRNYGYTF	TGTGCCAGCAGCCGGGACAGGAACTATGGCTACACCTTC
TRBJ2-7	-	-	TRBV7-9	CASSSTSGEQYF	TGTGCCAGCAGCTCGACTTCCGGCGAGCAGTACTTC
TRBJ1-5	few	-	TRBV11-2	CASSLGRGAGHQPQHF	TGTGCCAGCAGCTTAGGGAGGGGAGCCGGCCATCAGCCCCAGCATTTT
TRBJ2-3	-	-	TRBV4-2	CASKQGTDTDTQYF	TGTGCCAGCAAACAAGGTACAGATACAGATACGCAGTATTTT
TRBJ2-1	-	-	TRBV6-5	CASTSRGSEQFF	TGTGCCAGCACCTCCAGAGGTTCTGAGCAGTTCTTC
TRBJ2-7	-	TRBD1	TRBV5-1	CASSLVGQGSNEQYF	TGCGCCAGCAGCTTGGTTGGACAGGGTAGTAACGAGCAGTACTTC
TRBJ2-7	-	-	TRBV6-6	CASRPPDRIYEQYF	TGTGCCAGCAGGCCCCCCGACAGGATATACGAGCAGTACTTC
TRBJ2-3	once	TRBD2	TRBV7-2	CASSLRVSGRDTQYF	TGTGCCAGCAGCTTAAGGGTTAGCGGGAGAGATACGCAGTATTTT
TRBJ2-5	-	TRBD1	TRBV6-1	CASSDHSTGRRETQYF	TGTGCCAGCAGTGACCACTCGACAGGGCGGAGGGAGACCCAGTACTTC
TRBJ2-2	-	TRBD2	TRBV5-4	CASSLRGESGELFF	TGTGCCAGCAGCTTGCGGGGGGAGAGCGGGGAGCTGTTTTTT
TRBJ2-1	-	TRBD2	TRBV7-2	CASSLESRIAGNEQFF	TGTGCCAGCAGCTTAGAATCCCGGATAGCGGGTAACGAGCAGTTCTTC
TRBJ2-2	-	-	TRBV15	CATSSTLVLTGELFF	TGTGCCACCAGCAGTACCCTGGTGCTAACCGGGGAGCTGTTTTTT
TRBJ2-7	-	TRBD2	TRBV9	CASSSGGDSTYEQYF	TGTGCCAGCAGTAGCGGGGGGGACAGCACCTACGAGCAGTACTTC
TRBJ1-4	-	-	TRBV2	CASSGQTVGEKLFF	TGTGCCAGCAGTGGTCAGACAGTAGGAGAAAAACTGTTTTTT
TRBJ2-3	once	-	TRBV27	CASSPMGARDTQYF	TGTGCCAGCAGTCCGATGGGGGCGCGTGATACGCAGTATTTT
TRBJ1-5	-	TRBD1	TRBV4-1	CASSQGQGAGQPQHF	TGCGCCAGCAGCCAAGGACAGGGGGCTGGTCAGCCCCAGCATTTT
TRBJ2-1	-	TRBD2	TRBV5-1	CASSPIAGGPYNEQFF	TGCGCCAGCAGCCCAATAGCGGGAGGGCCCTACAATGAGCAGTTCTTC
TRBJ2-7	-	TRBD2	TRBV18	CASSSGTRGPYEQYF	TGTGCCAGCTCATCGGGGACTAGGGGCCCCTACGAGCAGTACTTC
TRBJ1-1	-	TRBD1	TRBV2	CASRPGQGNTEAFF	TGTGCCAGCAGGCCGGGACAGGGGAACACTGAAGCTTTCTTT